This T cell receptor beta chain was retrieved from a study of shared clonotypes between healthy human individuals. General study findings and limits: Relative to memory subsets, naive subsets generally showed larger estimated richness.

Donors were healthy HIV-negative adults without recently reported acute infections or vaccinations. The germline CDR1 and CDR2 sequences are MGHRA and YSYEKL. This CDR3 is built from 16 residues. J was trimmed by 5 bases and V by 1 base; bases with no gene match: 6. Sorted-subset replicate PCR reactions were performed with about 200 ng DNA, corresponding to tens of thousands of T cell genomes. Here immunoSEQ multiplex PCR was the method, and the copy in TCRdb shows in-frame clones only, minus some. This sample has around 700,000 clones, with about 78% found just once. On this clone itself: Antigen: not known.

This chain links TRBV4-1 with TRBJ2-1; TRBD2 matches 9 bases. This clonotype originated in a woman in her 30s in good health. Sample: memory CD4+ T cells sorted from blood. Stated subset: CD45RA-negative fraction. The CDR3 DNA follows: TGCGCCAGCAGCCAAGCAACTAGCGGGTTAGACAATGAGCAGTTCTTC. It codes for CASSQATSGLDNEQFF.